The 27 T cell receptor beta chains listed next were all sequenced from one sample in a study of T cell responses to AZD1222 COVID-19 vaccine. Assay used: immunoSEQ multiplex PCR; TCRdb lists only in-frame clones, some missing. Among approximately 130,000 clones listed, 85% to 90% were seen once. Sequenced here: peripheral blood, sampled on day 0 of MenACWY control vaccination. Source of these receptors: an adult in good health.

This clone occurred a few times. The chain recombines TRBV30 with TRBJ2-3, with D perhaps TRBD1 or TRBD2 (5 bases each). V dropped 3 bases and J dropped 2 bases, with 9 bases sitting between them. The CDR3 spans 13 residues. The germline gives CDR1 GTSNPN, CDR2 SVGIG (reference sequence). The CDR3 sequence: CAWSGAFTDTQYF. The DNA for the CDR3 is TGTGCCTGGAGCGGGGCCTTCACAGATACGCAGTATTTT.

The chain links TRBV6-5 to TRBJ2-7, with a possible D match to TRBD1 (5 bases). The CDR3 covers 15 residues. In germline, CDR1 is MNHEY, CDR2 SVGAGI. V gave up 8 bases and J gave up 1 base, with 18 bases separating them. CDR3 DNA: TGTGCCAGCGCGGATCAAGGGGATTCTTCCTACGAGCAGTACTTC. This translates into CASADQGDSSYEQYF.

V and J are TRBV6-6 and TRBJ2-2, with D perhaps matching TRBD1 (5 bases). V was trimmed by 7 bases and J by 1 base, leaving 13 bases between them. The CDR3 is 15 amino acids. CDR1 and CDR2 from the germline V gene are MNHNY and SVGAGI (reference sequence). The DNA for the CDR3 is TGTGCCAGCAACCGAGACACAGGGAACACCGGGGAGCTGTTTTTT. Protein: CASNRDTGNTGELFF.

This chain's CDR3 is CASSYTRETDEQYF. Written as DNA, the CDR3 is TGTGCCAGCAGTTACACGAGGGAGACGGATGAGCAGTACTTC. V usage is TRBV6-2 or TRBV6-3 and J usage is TRBJ2-7; TRBD2 might be the D (5 bases). The CDR3 is 14 residues long. CDR1 and CDR2 from the germline V gene are MNHEY and SVGEGT. The V gene lost 2 bases and the J gene lost 7 bases, with 15 bases spanning the gap.

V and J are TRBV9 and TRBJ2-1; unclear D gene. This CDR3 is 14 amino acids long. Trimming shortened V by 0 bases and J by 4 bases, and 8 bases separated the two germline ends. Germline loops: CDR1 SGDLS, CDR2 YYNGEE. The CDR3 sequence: CASSVDYQYNEQFF. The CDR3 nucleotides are TGTGCCAGCAGCGTAGACTACCAGTACAATGAGCAGTTCTTC.

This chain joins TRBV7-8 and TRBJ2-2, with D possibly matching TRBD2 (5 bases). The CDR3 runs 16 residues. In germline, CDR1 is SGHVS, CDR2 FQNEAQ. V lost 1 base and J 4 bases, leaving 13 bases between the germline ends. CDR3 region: CASSLGPGLGTGELFF. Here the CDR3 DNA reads TGTGCCAGCAGCTTAGGTCCGGGGTTGGGCACCGGGGAGCTGTTTTTT.

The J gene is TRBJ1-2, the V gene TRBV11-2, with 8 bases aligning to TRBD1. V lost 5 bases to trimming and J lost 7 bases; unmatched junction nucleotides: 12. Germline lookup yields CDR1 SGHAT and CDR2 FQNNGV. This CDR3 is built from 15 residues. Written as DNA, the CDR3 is TGTGCCAGCAGCGGACGAAGGACAGGGAAAGGTGGCTACACCTTC. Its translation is CASSGRRTGKGGYTF.

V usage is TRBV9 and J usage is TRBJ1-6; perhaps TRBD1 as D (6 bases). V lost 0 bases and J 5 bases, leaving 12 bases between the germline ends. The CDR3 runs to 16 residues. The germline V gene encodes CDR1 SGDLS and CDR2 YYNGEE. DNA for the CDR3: TGTGCCAGCAGCGTAGGAGGGGGGTGGGATAATTCACCCCTCCACTTT. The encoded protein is CASSVGGGWDNSPLHF.

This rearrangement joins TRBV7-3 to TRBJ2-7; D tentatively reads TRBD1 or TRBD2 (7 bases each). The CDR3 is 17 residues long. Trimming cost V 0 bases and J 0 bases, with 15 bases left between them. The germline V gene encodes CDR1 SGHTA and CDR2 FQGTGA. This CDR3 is CASSLTRQGGPSYEQYF. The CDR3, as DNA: TGTGCCAGCAGCTTAACCCGCCAGGGGGGGCCCTCCTACGAGCAGTACTTC.

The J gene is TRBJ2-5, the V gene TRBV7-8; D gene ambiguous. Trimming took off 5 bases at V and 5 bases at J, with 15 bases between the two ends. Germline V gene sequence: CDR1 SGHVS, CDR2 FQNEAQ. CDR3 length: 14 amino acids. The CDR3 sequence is CASSDNPGWETQYF. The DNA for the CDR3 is TGTGCCAGCAGCGACAACCCGGGTTGGGAGACCCAGTACTTC.

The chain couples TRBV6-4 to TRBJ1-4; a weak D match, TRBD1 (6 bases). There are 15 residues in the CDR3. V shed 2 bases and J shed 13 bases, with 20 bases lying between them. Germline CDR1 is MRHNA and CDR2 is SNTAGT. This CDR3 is CASSDAGTPSRGLFF. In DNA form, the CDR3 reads TGTGCCAGCAGTGACGCCGGGACACCTAGTCGGGGACTGTTTTTT.

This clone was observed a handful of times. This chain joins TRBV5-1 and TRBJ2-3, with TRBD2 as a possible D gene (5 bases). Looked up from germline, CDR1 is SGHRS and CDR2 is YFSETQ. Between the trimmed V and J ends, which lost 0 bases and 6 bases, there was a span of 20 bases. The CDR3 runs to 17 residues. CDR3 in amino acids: CASSLDGVDSSYDTQYF. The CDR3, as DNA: TGCGCCAGCAGCTTGGACGGGGTGGATAGTTCTTATGATACGCAGTATTTT.

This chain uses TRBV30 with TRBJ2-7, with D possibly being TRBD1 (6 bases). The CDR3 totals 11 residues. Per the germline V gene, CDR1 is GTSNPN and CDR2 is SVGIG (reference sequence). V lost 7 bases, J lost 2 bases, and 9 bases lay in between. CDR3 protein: CAYGQTYEQYF. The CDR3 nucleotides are TGTGCCTACGGACAGACCTACGAGCAGTACTTC.

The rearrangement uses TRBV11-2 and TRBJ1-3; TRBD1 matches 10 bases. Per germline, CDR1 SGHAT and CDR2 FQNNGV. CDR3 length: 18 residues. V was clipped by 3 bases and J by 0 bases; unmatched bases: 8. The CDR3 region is CASSFAVGTGDSGNTIYF. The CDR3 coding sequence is TGTGCCAGCAGCTTTGCTGTAGGGACAGGGGACTCTGGAAACACCATATATTTT.

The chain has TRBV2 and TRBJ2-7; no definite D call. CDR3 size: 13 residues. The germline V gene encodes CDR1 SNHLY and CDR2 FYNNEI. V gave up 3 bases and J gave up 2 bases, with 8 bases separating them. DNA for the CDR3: TGTGCCAGCAGTGACGGCCAAACCTACGAGCAGTACTTC. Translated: CASSDGQTYEQYF.

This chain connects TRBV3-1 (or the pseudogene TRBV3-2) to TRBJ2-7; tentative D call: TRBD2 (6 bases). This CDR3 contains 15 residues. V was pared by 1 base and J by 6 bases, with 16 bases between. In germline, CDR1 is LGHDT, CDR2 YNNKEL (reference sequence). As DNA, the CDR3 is TGTGCCAGCAGCCAAGTCGTAGTGAGTAGCGGCGAGCAGTACTTC. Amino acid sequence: CASSQVVVSSGEQYF.

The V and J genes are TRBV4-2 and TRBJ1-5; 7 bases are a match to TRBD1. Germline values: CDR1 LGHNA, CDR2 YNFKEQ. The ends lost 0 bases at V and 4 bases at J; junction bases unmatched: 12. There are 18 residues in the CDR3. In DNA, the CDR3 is TGTGCCAGCAGCCAAGATTTGAAGGGACAGAGCTATAATCAGCCCCAGCATTTT. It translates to CASSQDLKGQSYNQPQHF.

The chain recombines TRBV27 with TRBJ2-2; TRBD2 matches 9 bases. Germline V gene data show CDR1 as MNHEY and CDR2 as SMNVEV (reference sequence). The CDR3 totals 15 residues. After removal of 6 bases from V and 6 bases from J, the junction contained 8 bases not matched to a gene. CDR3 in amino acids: CASRRSGSSAGELFF. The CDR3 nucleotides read TGTGCCAGCAGACGTAGCGGGAGCTCCGCCGGGGAGCTGTTTTTT.

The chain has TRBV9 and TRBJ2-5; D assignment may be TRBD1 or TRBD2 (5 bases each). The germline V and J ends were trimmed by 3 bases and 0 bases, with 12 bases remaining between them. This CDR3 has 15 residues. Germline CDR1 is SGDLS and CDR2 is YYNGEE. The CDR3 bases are TGTGCCAGCAGCGCCGGGGCAGGATACCAAGAGACCCAGTACTTC. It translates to CASSAGAGYQETQYF. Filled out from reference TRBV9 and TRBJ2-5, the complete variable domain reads DSGVTQTPKHLITATGQRVTLRCSPRSGDLSVYWYQQSLDQGLQFLIQYYNGEERAKGNILERFSAQQFPDLHSELNLSSLELGDSALYFCASSAGAGYQETQYFGPGTRLLVL.

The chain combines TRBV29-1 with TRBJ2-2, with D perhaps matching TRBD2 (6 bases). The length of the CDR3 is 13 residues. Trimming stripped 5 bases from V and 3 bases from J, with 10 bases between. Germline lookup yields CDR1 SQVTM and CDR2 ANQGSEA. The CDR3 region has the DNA TGCAGCGTTTTAGCGGAGGACACCGGGGAGCTGTTTTTT. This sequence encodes CSVLAEDTGELFF.

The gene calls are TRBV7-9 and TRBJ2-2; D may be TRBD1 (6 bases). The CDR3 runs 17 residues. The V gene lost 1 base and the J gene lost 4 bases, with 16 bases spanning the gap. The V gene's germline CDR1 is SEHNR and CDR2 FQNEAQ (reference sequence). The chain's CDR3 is CASSLGPLGGGTGELFF. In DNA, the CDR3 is TGTGCCAGCAGCTTAGGACCCCTTGGGGGCGGCACCGGGGAGCTGTTTTTT.

DNA for the CDR3: TGTGCCAGCAGTAACGACAGGCGATATGGCTACACCTTC. As protein: CASSNDRRYGYTF. V usage is TRBV6-2 or TRBV6-3 and J usage is TRBJ1-2; D might be TRBD1 (6 bases). This CDR3 contains 13 residues. The V end was cut by 5 bases, the J end by 5 bases, with 12 bases between. Germline CDR1 reads MNHEY; CDR2 reads SVGEGT.

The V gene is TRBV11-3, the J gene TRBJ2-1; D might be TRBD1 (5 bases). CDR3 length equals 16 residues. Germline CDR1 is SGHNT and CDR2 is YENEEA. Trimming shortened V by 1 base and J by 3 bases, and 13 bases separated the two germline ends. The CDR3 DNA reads TGTGCCAGCAGCTTAGCAGAGACGCAGGGCTACAATGAGCAGTTCTTC. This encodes CASSLAETQGYNEQFF. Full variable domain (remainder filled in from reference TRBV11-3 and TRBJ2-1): EAGVVQSPRYKIIEKKQPVAFWCNPISGHNTLYWYLQNLGQGPELLIRYENEEAVDDSQLPKDRFSAERLKGVDSTLKIQPAELGDSAVYLCASSLAETQGYNEQFFGPGTRLTVL.

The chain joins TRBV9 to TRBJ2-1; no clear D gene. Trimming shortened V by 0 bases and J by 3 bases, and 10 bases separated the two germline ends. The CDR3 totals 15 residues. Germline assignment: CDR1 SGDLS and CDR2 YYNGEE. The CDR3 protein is CASSVGTHDYNEQFF. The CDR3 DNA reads TGTGCCAGCAGCGTAGGAACCCACGACTACAATGAGCAGTTCTTC.

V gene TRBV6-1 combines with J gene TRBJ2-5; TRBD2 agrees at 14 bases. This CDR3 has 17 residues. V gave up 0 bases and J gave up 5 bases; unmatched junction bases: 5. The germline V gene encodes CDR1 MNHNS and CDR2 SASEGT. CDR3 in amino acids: CASSEARTSGRRETQYF. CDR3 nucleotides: TGTGCCAGCAGTGAAGCCCGGACTAGCGGGAGGAGGGAGACCCAGTACTTC.

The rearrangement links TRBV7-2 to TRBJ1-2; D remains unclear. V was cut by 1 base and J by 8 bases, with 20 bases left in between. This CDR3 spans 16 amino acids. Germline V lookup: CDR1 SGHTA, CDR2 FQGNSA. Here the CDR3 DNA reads TGTGCCAGCAGCTTAGTAACCGGTCCCCGATCCCCCGGCTACACCTTC. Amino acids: CASSLVTGPRSPGYTF.

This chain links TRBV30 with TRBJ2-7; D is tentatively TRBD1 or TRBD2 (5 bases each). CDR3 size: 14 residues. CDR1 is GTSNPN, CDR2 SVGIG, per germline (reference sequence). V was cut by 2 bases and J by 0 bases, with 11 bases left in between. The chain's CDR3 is CAWSSRDGSYEQYF. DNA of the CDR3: TGTGCCTGGAGTAGCCGGGACGGCTCCTACGAGCAGTACTTC.